The rows below give T cell receptor beta chains drawn from one sample of a study of blood T cell repertoires in COVID-19. Profiled with immunoSEQ multiplex PCR; TCRdb holds only in-frame clones, not every one. The profile shows 160,000 or so clones, 75% to 85% of them singletons. The sequenced sample consisted of PBMCs or T cells enriched from blood (not recorded which). The receptor set was obtained from a woman aged 60-75 years who had recovered from COVID-19. CDR3s include the opening cysteine and the closing phenylalanine or tryptophan. The D gene is left open where the match is weak.

TRBV27	16	TRBJ1-5	-	CASSPRGGASNQPQHF
TRBV5-6	17	TRBJ2-2	TRBD1	CASSLDPGTENTGELFF
TRBV30	13	TRBJ1-1	-	CAWSGGMGLVAFF
TRBV10-1	14	TRBJ1-2	TRBD1	CASSESRQGHGYTF
TRBV30	13	TRBJ1-5	-	CAWSIASGGPQHF
TRBV7-9	17	TRBJ2-5	TRBD1	CASSPSSRDRGLETQYF
TRBV5-1	14	TRBJ2-7	TRBD1	CASMDRGFSYEQYF
TRBV19	15	TRBJ1-5	-	CASSISQGQNQPQHF
TRBV29-1	13	TRBJ2-7	-	CSVESRQGYEQYF
TRBV27	15	TRBJ1-1	-	CASRQRGGPSFEAFF
TRBV19	14	TRBJ1-1	-	CASRVQGGGTEAFF
TRBV7-2	12	TRBJ1-2	-	CASSDSPRGYTF
TRBV4-2	18	TRBJ2-3	TRBD2	CASSRGGLAGLGTDTQYF